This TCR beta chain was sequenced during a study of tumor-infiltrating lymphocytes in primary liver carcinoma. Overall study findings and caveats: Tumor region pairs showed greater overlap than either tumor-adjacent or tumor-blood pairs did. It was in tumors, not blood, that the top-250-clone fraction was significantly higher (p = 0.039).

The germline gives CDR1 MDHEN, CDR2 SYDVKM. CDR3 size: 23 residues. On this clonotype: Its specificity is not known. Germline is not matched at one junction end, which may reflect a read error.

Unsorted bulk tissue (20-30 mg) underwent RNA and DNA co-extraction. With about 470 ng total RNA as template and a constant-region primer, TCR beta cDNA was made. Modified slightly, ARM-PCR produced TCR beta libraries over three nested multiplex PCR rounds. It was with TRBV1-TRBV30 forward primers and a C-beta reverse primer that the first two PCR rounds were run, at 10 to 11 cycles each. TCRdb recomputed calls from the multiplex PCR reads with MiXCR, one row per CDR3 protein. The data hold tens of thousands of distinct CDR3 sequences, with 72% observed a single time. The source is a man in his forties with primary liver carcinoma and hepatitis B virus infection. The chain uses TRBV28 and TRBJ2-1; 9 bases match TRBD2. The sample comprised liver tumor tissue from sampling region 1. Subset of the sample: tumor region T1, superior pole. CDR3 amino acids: CVSSSLGGRAGLRGSRSYNEQFF. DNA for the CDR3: TGTGTCAGCAGTTCCCTCGGCGGGAGGGCCGGTTTGCGGGGGAGTAGATCCTACAATGAGCAGTTCTTC.